The rows below give T cell receptor beta chains drawn from one sample of a study of PD-1 blockade in classical Hodgkin lymphoma. Assay: immunoSEQ multiplex PCR; the TCRdb copy retains only in-frame clones and omits some. This sample carries about 47,000 clones, 90% of them seen once, and the ten largest clones take around 14%. The material was peripheral blood mononuclear cells (PBMCs), obtained before the fourth cycle of nivolumab. These receptors all stem from a human donor with classical Hodgkin lymphoma. CDR3s leave out the opening cysteine and the closing phenylalanine or tryptophan. D genes are given only for firm matches.

j_call | v_call | d_call | cdr3_aa
TRBJ2-7 | TRBV5-4 | - | ASSLDWSSYEQY
TRBJ1-4 | TRBV19 | TRBD1 | ASSLARGQLWEKLF
TRBJ2-7 | TRBV6-6 | TRBD1 | ASSYTDRGIYEQY
TRBJ1-5 | TRBV7-9 | - | ASSLEYQPQH
TRBJ2-1 | TRBV6-1 | - | ASMPGLFNEQF
TRBJ2-1 | TRBV7-3 | - | ASSFEAVNEQF
TRBJ1-5 | TRBV27 | - | ASKESNQPQH
TRBJ2-5 | TRBV5-5 | - | ASSHRRTQETQY
TRBJ1-4 | TRBV2 | - | ASSDSEGLGEKLF
TRBJ1-5 | TRBV19 | - | ASRGVVQPQH
TRBJ1-2 | TRBV6-1 | - | ARGREGNGYGYT
TRBJ2-2 | TRBV6-1 | TRBD2 | ASRLAGDTGELF
TRBJ2-7 | TRBV6-6 | TRBD1 | ASTRGGFDEQY
TRBJ2-6 | TRBV7-3 | - | ASSLKGGPSGANVLT
TRBJ2-5 | TRBV6-6 | - | ASAPGRANQETQY
TRBJ2-1 | TRBV19 | - | ASSAGLSLNEQF
TRBJ2-3 | TRBV5-1 | - | ASSVREGTDTQY
TRBJ2-3 | TRBV7-9 | TRBD2 | ASSQQRTSGSTDTQY
TRBJ2-2 | TRBV13 | - | ASSLRSGAFTGELF
TRBJ1-2 | TRBV6-4 | - | ASSDSARGDYGYT
TRBJ1-2 | TRBV20-1 | - | SVQGYGYT
TRBJ1-5 | TRBV19 | - | ASSISNQPQH
TRBJ2-1 | TRBV5-4 | - | ASSPRRGTHNNEQF
TRBJ2-1 | TRBV5-3 | - | ARSKRHNEQF
TRBJ2-1 | TRBV5-4 | - | ASSGLGLSYNEQF
TRBJ2-3 | TRBV6-4 | - | ASSDRGSTDTQY
TRBJ1-5 | TRBV30 | - | AWSTSGTQPQH
TRBJ1-4 | TRBV5-1 | - | ASSRDTLGGEKLF
TRBJ2-7 | TRBV12-5 | TRBD2 | ASVGGSGSLTEQY
TRBJ2-7 | TRBV7-2 | - | ASRPPGLGYEQY
TRBJ1-1 | TRBV29-1 | - | SVGRVNTEAF
TRBJ1-3 | TRBV5-1 | - | ASSLGLRGPSGNTIY
TRBJ2-1 | TRBV6-1 | TRBD2 | ASVTSPYNEQF
TRBJ2-2 | TRBV7-3 | TRBD1 | ASSSRDRRERAGELF
TRBJ2-2 | TRBV5-1 | - | ASRGEGSTGELF
TRBJ1-2 | TRBV4-1 | TRBD1 | ASSQDSATGIYGYT
TRBJ2-7 | TRBV6-5 | - | ASSYEQRNEQY
TRBJ2-1 | TRBV5-5 | - | ASSREGGANNEQF
TRBJ1-6 | TRBV2 | TRBD1 | ASSIGGQGNSPLH
TRBJ2-1 | TRBV30 | TRBD2 | AWSAGTSGYNEQF
TRBJ2-7 | TRBV19 | - | ASRGSPYEQY